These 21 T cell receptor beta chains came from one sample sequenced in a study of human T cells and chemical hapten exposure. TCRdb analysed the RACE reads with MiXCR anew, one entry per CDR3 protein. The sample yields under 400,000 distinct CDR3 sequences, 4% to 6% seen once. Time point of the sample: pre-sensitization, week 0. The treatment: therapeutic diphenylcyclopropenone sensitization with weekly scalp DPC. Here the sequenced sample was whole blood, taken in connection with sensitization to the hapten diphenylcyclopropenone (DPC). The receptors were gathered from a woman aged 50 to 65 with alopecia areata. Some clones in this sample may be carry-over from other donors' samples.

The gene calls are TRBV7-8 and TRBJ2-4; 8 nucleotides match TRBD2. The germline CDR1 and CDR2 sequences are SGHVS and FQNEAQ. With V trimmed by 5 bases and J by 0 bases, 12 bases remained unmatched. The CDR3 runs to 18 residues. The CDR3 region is CASSLHQLSGVAKNIQYF. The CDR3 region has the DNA TGTGCCAGCAGCCTTCATCAACTTAGCGGGGTAGCCAAAAACATTCAGTACTTC.

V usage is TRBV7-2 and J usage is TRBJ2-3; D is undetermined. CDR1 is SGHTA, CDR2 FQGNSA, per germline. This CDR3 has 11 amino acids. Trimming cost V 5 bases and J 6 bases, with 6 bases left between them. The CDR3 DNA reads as TGTGCCAGCAGCGCGATGGATACGCAGTATTTT. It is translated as CASSAMDTQYF.

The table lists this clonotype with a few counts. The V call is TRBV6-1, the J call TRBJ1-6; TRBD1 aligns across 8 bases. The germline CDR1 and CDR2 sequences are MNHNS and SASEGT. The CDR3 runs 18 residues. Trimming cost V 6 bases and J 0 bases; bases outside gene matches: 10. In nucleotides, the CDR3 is TGTGCCAGCAGATTAGGGACAGGAGGCCGCTCCTATAATTCACCCCTCCACTTT. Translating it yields CASRLGTGGRSYNSPLHF.

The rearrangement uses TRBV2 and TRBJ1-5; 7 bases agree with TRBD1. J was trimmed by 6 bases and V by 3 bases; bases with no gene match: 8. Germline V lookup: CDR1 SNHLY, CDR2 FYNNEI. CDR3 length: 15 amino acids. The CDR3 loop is CASSDVDRDGQPQHF. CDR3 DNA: TGTGCCAGCAGTGATGTAGACAGGGATGGTCAGCCCCAGCATTTT.

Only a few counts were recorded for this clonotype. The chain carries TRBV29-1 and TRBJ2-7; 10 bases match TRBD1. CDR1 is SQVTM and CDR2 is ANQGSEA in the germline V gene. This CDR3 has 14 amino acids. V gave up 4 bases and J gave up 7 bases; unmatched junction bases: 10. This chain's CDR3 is CSVVGDRGMEEQYF. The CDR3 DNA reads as TGCAGCGTTGTAGGGGACAGGGGAATGGAAGAGCAGTACTTC.

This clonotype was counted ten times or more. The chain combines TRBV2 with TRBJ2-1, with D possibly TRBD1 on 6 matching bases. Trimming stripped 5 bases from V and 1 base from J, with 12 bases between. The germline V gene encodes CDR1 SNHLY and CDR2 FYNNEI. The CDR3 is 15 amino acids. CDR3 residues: CASSSSGASYNEQFF. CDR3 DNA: TGTGCCAGCAGTTCGTCAGGGGCATCCTACAATGAGCAGTTCTTC.

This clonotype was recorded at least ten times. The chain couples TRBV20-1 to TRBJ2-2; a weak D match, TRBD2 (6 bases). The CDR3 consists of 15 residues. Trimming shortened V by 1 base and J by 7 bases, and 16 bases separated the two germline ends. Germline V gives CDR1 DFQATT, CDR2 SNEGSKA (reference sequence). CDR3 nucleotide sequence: TGCAGTGCTAGAGCTCCGGGACGGGGAGGCGGGGAGCTGTTTTTT. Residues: CSARAPGRGGGELFF.

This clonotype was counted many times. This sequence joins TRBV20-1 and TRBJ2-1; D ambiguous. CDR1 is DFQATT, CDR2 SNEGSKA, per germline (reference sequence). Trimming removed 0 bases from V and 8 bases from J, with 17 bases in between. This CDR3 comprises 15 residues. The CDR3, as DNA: TGCAGTGCTAGAGATCCGACTCCAGAGGTCTATGAGCAGTTCTTC. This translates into CSARDPTPEVYEQFF.

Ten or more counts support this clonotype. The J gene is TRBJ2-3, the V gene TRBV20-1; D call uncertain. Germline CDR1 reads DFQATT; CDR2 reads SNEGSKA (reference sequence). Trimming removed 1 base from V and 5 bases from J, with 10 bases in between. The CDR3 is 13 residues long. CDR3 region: CSARVGDRDTQYF. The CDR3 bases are TGCAGTGCTAGAGTCGGAGACCGAGATACGCAGTATTTT.

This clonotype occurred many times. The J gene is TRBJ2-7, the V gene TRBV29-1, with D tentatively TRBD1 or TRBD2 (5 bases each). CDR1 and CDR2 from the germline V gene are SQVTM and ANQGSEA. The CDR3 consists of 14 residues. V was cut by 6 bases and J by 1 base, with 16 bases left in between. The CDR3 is CSVIQGTGSYEQYF. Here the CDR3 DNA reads TGCAGCGTGATTCAGGGAACGGGGTCCTACGAGCAGTACTTC.

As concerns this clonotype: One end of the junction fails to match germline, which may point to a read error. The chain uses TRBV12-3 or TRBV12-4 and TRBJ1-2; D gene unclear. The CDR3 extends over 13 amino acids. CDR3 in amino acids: CASSHDIGVEPIF. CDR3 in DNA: TGTGCCAGCAGTCACGACATTGGGGTAGAGCCTATCTTC.

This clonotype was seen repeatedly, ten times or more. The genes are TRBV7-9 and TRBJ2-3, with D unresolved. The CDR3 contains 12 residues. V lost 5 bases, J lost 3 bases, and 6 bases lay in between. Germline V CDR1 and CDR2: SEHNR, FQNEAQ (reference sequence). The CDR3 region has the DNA TGTGCCAGCAGCGGCCAGACAGATACGCAGTATTTT. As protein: CASSGQTDTQYF.

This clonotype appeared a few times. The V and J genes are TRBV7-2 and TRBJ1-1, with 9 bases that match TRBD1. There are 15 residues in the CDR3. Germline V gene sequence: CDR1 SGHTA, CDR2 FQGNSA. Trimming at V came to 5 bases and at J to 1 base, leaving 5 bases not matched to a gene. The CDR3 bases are TGTGCCAGCAGCAAGGACAGGGGCCCGAACACTGAAGCTTTCTTT. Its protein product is CASSKDRGPNTEAFF.

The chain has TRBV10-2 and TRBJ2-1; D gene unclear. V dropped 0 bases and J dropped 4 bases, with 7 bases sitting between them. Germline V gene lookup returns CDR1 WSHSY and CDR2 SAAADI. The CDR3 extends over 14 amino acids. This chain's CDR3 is CASSESQSYNEQFF. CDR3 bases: TGCGCCAGCAGTGAGTCGCAATCATACAATGAGCAGTTCTTC.

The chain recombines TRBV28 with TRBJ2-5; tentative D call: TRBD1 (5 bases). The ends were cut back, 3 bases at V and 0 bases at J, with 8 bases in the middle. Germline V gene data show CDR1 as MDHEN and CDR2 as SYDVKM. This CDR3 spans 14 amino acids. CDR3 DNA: TGTGCCAGCAGTTTTCAGGGATACCAAGAGACCCAGTACTTC. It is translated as CASSFQGYQETQYF.

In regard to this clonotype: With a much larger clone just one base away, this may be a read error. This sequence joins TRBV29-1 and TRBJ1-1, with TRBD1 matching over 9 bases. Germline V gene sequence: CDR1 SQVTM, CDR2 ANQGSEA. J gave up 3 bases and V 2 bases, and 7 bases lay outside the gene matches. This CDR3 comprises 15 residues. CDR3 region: CSVERPGQGYTEAFF. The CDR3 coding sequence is TGCAGCGTTGAAAGGCCGGGACAGGGATACACTGAAGCTTTCTTT.

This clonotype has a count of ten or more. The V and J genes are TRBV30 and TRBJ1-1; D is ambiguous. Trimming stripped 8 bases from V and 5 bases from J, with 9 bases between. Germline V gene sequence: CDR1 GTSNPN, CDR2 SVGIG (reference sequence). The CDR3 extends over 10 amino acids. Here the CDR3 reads CAVVGTEAFF. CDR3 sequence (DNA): TGTGCCGTCGTTGGGACTGAAGCTTTCTTT.

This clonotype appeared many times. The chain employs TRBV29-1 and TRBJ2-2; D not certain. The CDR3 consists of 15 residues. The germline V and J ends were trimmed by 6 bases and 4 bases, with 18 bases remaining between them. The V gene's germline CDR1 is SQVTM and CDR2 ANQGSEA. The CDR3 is CSVTVAAVGTGELFF. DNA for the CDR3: TGCAGCGTGACCGTGGCCGCCGTGGGCACCGGGGAGCTGTTTTTT.

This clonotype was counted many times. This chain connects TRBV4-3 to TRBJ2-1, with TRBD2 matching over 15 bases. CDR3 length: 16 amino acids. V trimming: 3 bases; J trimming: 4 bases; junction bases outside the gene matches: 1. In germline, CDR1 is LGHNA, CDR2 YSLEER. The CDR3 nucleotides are TGCGCCAGCAGCCAGGGACTAGCGGGAGGTTACAATGAGCAGTTCTTC. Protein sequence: CASSQGLAGGYNEQFF.

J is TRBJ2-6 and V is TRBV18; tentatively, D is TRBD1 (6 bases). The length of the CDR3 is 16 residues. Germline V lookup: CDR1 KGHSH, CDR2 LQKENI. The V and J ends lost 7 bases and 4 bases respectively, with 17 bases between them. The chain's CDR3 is CASFNRELEGANVLTF. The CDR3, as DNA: TGTGCCAGCTTCAACAGGGAGCTTGAAGGGGCCAACGTCCTGACTTTC.

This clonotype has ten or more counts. CDR3 amino acids: CASGPPGTGLSPLHF. The CDR3 DNA is TGTGCCAGCGGGCCCCCCGGGACAGGGCTTTCACCCCTCCACTTT. V gene TRBV28 combines with J gene TRBJ1-6, with 9 bases matching TRBD1. Germline assignment: CDR1 MDHEN and CDR2 SYDVKM. The V segment lost 8 bases and the J segment 9 bases; nucleotides outside the gene matches: 11. The CDR3 sequence is 15 residues long. Full variable domain (missing parts from reference TRBV28 and TRBJ1-6): DVKVTQSSRYLVKRTGEKVFLECVQDMDHENMFWYRQDPGLGLRLIYFSYDVKMKEKGDIPEGYSVSREKKERFSLILESASTNQTSMYLCASGPPGTGLSPLHFGNGTRLTVT.